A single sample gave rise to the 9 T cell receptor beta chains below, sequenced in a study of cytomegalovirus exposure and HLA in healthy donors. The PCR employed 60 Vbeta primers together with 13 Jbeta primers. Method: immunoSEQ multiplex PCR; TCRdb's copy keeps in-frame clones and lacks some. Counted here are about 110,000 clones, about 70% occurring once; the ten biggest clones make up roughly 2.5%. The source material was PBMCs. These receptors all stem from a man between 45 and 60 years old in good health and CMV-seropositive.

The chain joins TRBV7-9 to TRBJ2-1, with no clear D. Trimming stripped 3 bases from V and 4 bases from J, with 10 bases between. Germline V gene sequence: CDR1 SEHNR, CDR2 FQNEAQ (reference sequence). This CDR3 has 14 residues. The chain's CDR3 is CASSFTDPYNEQFF. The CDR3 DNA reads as TGTGCCAGCAGCTTTACAGACCCTTACAATGAGCAGTTCTTC.

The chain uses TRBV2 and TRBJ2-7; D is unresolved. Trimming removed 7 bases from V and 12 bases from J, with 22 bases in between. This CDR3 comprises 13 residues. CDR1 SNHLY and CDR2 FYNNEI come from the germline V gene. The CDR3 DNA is TGTGCCAGCATTCTGGAACTAAACTCCTGCGGGTACTTC. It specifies CASILELNSCGYF.

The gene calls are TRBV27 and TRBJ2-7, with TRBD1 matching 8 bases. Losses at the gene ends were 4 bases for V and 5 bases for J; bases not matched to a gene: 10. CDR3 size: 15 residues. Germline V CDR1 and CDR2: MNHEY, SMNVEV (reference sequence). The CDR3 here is CASSSPGQGSHEQYF. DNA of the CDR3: TGTGCCAGCAGTTCACCTGGACAGGGTAGCCACGAGCAGTACTTC.

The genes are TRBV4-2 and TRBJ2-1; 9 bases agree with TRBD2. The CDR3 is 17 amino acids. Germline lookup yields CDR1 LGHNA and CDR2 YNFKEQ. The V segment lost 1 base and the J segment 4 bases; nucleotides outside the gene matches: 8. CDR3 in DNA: TGTGCCAGCAGCCAAGGGCCGGCGACTAGCGGTTACAATGAGCAGTTCTTC. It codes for CASSQGPATSGYNEQFF.

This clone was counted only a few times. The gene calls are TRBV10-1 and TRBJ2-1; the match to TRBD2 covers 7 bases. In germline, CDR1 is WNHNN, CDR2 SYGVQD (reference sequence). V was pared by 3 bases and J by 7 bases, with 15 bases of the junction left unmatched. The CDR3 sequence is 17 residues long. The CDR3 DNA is TGCGCCAGCAGTGACCGGCCGGGAGGAGGCACCGGGAATGAGCAGTTCTTC. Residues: CASSDRPGGGTGNEQFF.

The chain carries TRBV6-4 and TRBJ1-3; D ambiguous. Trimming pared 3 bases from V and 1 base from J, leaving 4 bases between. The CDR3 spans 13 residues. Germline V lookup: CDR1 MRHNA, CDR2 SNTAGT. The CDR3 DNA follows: TGTGCCAGCAGTGAGAGTTCTGGAAACACCATATATTTT. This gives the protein CASSESSGNTIYF.

The CDR3 bases are TGTGCCAGCAGTTACTCATCGGGGGGGGGCGATGAGCAGTTCTTC. Amino acids: CASSYSSGGGDEQFF. The chain has TRBV6-6 and TRBJ2-1; TRBD2 aligns across 8 bases. Germline loops: CDR1 MNHNY, CDR2 SVGAGI (reference sequence). This CDR3 is built from 15 residues. V shed 0 bases, J shed 8 bases, and the junction held 6 bases outside the gene matches.

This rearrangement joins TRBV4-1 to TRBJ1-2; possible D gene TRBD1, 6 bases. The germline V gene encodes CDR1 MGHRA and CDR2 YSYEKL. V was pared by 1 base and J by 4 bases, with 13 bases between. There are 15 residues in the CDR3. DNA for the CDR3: TGCGCCAGCAGCCAAGCCCCAGGACAGCTCTATGGCTACACCTTC. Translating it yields CASSQAPGQLYGYTF.

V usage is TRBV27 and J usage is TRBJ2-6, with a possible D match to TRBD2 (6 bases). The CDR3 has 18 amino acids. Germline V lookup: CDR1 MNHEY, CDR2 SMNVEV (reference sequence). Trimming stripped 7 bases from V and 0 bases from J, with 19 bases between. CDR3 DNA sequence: TGTGCCAGCATTCAGTCTTGGGGAGGAGCCTCTGGGGCCAACGTCCTGACTTTC. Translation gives CASIQSWGGASGANVLTF.